This T cell receptor (beta chain) was captured by sequencing in a study of shared clonotypes between healthy human individuals. Broader study findings: Donor scarcity curtailed the genetic and exposure-history diversity represented herein.

Within Nashville, Tennessee resided all donors, each a Caucasian adult. Genomic DNA from each subset was divided evenly over several immunoSEQ plates. Profiled with immunoSEQ multiplex PCR; TCRdb holds only in-frame clones, not every one. Of about 180,000 clones listed, 85% to 95% are singletons. As regards this clone: Its target is unknown.

Germline loops: CDR1 PRHDT, CDR2 FYEKMQ (reference sequence). CDR3 size: 13 residues. V dropped 11 bases and J dropped 0 bases, with 13 bases sitting between them. Sequencing used naive CD4+ T cells sorted from blood. Documented subset: CD45RA+ positively selected. This sequence joins TRBV13 and TRBJ1-1; D unclear. This TCR was recovered from a woman in her 30s in good health. CDR3 DNA: TGTGCCTCGGGGAACATAGTGAACACTGAAGCTTTCTTT. Protein sequence: CASGNIVNTEAFF.